Following are 28 T cell receptor beta chains from one sample sequenced in a study of Ad26.COV2.S vaccination and SARS-CoV-2 variants. Treatment defined: over 15 received Ad26.COV2.S at low or high dose, single or two shots; 5 received placebo; per-sample allocation not given. Samples were taken on day 63 after the first vaccine or placebo injection. Clones were read by immunoSEQ multiplex PCR, and TCRdb kept only the in-frame ones, dropping some. This table holds 300,000 to 350,000 clones, about nine tenths found once. The sequenced sample was peripheral blood, obtained in a trial of Ad26.COV2.S vaccine versus placebo. Receptor source: a person between 18 and 59 years old who received the Ad26.COV2.S COVID-19 vaccine or a placebo.

V usage is TRBV6-4 and J usage is TRBJ1-1; 9 bases match TRBD1. Trimming at V came to 5 bases and at J to 5 bases, leaving 9 bases not matched to a gene. The germline V gene encodes CDR1 MRHNA and CDR2 SNTAGT. There are 15 residues in the CDR3. CDR3 region: CASSQTPGQGTEAFF. CDR3 DNA sequence: TGTGCCAGCAGTCAAACACCGGGACAGGGAACTGAAGCTTTCTTT.

J is TRBJ2-7 and V is TRBV18; 7 bases align to TRBD1. Germline assignment: CDR1 KGHSH and CDR2 LQKENI. This CDR3 is 13 amino acids long. Trimming removed 5 bases from V and 3 bases from J; junction bases left unmatched: 4. In nucleotides, the CDR3 is TGTGCCAGCTCAGACAGGGCGAACTACGAGCAGTACTTC. This codes for CASSDRANYEQYF.

The rearrangement uses TRBV6-5 and TRBJ2-5, with TRBD2 identical over 12 bases. The CDR3 runs to 15 residues. Unmatched junction bases numbered 8, after V lost 6 bases and J lost 6 bases. Germline V gene sequence: CDR1 MNHEY, CDR2 SVGAGI. In DNA, the CDR3 is TGTGCCAGCAGAAAGGTGACTAGCGGGAGACAGACCCAGTACTTC. Translated, it gives CASRKVTSGRQTQYF.

This clone was detected a few times. The chain recombines TRBV9 with TRBJ1-2; weak D call: TRBD1 (6 bases). Trimming cost V 3 bases and J 2 bases, with 14 bases left between them. This CDR3 is 15 amino acids long. The germline V gene has CDR1 SGDLS and CDR2 YYNGEE. DNA of the CDR3: TGTGCCAGCAGCGCCCACGACAGGTTAAACTATGGCTACACCTTC. It yields the protein CASSAHDRLNYGYTF. The whole variable domain, remainder taken from reference TRBV9 and TRBJ1-2, is DSGVTQTPKHLITATGQRVTLRCSPRSGDLSVYWYQQSLDQGLQFLIQYYNGEERAKGNILERFSAQQFPDLHSELNLSSLELGDSALYFCASSAHDRLNYGYTFGSGTRLTVV.

J is TRBJ2-3 and V is TRBV10-3; no reliable D call. CDR1 and CDR2 (germline): ENHRY, SYGVKD. The ends were cut back, 7 bases at V and 4 bases at J, with 12 bases in the middle. This CDR3 has 13 amino acids. Written as DNA, the CDR3 is TGTGCCATCAAACAACGTCAGGCAGATACGCAGTATTTT. This gives the protein CAIKQRQADTQYF.

The rearrangement joins TRBV4-3 to TRBJ2-1; 13 bases align to TRBD2. Germline CDR1 is LGHNA and CDR2 is YSLEER. The CDR3 runs to 18 residues. The trim removed 4 bases at V and 10 bases at J, leaving 16 bases unmatched. CDR3 coding DNA: TGCGCCAGCAGCCCCGGACTAGCGGGAGTGGCGGGTCAATGGGAGCAGTTCTTC. Translated, it gives CASSPGLAGVAGQWEQFF.

This chain links TRBV9 with TRBJ2-7; 10 bases match TRBD2. V dropped 4 bases and J dropped 6; count of bases not matched to a gene: 10. The CDR3 runs 15 residues. Looked up from germline, CDR1 is SGDLS and CDR2 is YYNGEE. CDR3 in DNA: TGTGCCAGCAGCTTTGGACTAGCGGACCTGCCCGAGCAGTACTTC. It codes for CASSFGLADLPEQYF. Combining the CDR3 with reference TRBV9 and TRBJ2-7 gives the whole variable domain DSGVTQTPKHLITATGQRVTLRCSPRSGDLSVYWYQQSLDQGLQFLIQYYNGEERAKGNILERFSAQQFPDLHSELNLSSLELGDSALYFCASSFGLADLPEQYFGPGTRLTVT.

The chain carries TRBV4-1 and TRBJ2-7; a possible D gene is TRBD2 (6 bases). Trimming pared 2 bases from V and 3 bases from J, leaving 8 bases between. This CDR3 has 13 residues. The germline V gene encodes CDR1 MGHRA and CDR2 YSYEKL. CDR3 amino acids: CASSQTGSYEQYV. CDR3 sequence (DNA): TGCGCCAGCAGCCAAACCGGGAGCTACGAGCAGTACGTC.

This chain links TRBV9 with TRBJ2-7, with 10 positions matching TRBD2. CDR3 length equals 17 residues. J gave up 5 bases and V 4 bases, and 15 bases lay outside the gene matches. The germline V gene encodes CDR1 SGDLS and CDR2 YYNGEE. For the CDR3, the DNA is TGTGCCAGCAGCCCCCGGATTAAAGCGGGGGGGCCACACGAGCAGTACTTC. This sequence encodes CASSPRIKAGGPHEQYF.

The chain is built from TRBV7-2 and TRBJ2-1; 11 bases map to TRBD2. With V trimmed by 2 bases and J by 6 bases, 9 bases remained unmatched. Per the germline V gene, CDR1 is SGHTA and CDR2 is FQGNSA. The CDR3 runs 17 residues. The chain's CDR3 is CASSLKRLAGGLNEQFF. CDR3 nucleotide sequence: TGTGCCAGCAGCTTAAAACGGTTAGCGGGGGGGCTCAATGAGCAGTTCTTC.

This chain links TRBV4-3 with TRBJ2-3; D unresolved. Germline V lookup: CDR1 LGHNA, CDR2 YSLEER. The CDR3 consists of 14 residues. Trimming removed 0 bases from V and 4 bases from J, with 8 bases in between. Here the CDR3 reads CASSQDRIPDTQYF. The CDR3 DNA reads TGCGCCAGCAGCCAAGATCGCATCCCAGATACGCAGTATTTT.

The DNA for the CDR3 is TGTGCCAGCAGTTCCCCCCGGGGGGGATCCTACAATGAGCAGTTCTTC. Protein product: CASSSPRGGSYNEQFF. The chain joins TRBV27 to TRBJ2-1, with 8 bases that match TRBD2. This CDR3 is built from 16 residues. V lost 4 bases and J lost 1; bases outside the gene matches: 6. Germline V lookup: CDR1 MNHEY, CDR2 SMNVEV (reference sequence).

The chain employs TRBV6-5 and TRBJ2-7; no firm D call. The CDR3 spans 14 residues. The V gene's germline CDR1 is MNHEY and CDR2 SVGAGI. Trimming took 6 bases from V and 0 from J, leaving 12 bases between them. The CDR3 region has the DNA TGTGCCAGCAGGGCTGGCTCTAGCTCCTACGAGCAGTACGTC. Protein product: CASRAGSSSYEQYV.

The genes are TRBV27 and TRBJ2-2, with 11 bases that match TRBD1. This CDR3 spans 21 amino acids. J gave up 6 bases and V 6 bases, and 24 bases lay outside the gene matches. Per the germline V gene, CDR1 is MNHEY and CDR2 is SMNVEV (reference sequence). Here the CDR3 reads CASSALGTGGSTWVDAGELFF. The CDR3 DNA reads TGTGCCAGCAGCGCCCTTGGGACAGGGGGTTCGACTTGGGTTGATGCCGGGGAGCTGTTTTTT.

The chain carries TRBV2 and TRBJ2-5, with TRBD1 identical over 7 bases. CDR1 and CDR2 from the germline V gene are SNHLY and FYNNEI. CDR3 length: 12 amino acids. Trimming took 4 bases from V and 4 from J; bases not matched to a gene: 0. The CDR3: CASSGDRETQYF. The CDR3 nucleotides are TGTGCCAGCAGTGGGGACAGAGAGACCCAGTACTTC.

On this clone itself: The same CDR3 can be traced to other DNA sequences in this sample. The chain uses TRBV5-1 and TRBJ1-2; D not certain. Germline V gene data show CDR1 as SGHRS and CDR2 as YFSETQ. The CDR3 runs to 13 residues. Trimming stripped 5 bases from V and 0 bases from J, with 8 bases between. CDR3 residues: CASSRGANYGYTF. The DNA for the CDR3 is TGCGCCAGCAGTAGAGGAGCTAACTATGGCTACACCTTC.

The rearrangement links TRBV15 to TRBJ2-5, with 7 bases lining up with TRBD2. The CDR3 totals 16 residues. Germline V gene data show CDR1 as LNHNV and CDR2 as YYDKDF (reference sequence). J gave up 5 bases and V 2 bases, and 11 bases lay outside the gene matches. CDR3: CATSRYSLAEGETQYF. The CDR3 nucleotides are TGTGCCACCAGCAGATACTCTCTAGCGGAGGGGGAGACCCAGTACTTC.

The V call is TRBV5-1, the J call TRBJ1-2; D is uncertain. Per germline, CDR1 SGHRS and CDR2 YFSETQ. The length of the CDR3 is 16 residues. V was trimmed by 0 bases and J by 0 bases, leaving 12 bases between them. CDR3 bases: TGCGCCAGCAGCTTGGATTCAGTTTTATCTAACTATGGCTACACCTTC. Translating it yields CASSLDSVLSNYGYTF.

J is TRBJ1-5 and V is TRBV6-2 or TRBV6-3; possibly TRBD1 for D (6 bases). CDR1 is MNHEY and CDR2 is SVGEGT in the germline V gene. This CDR3 has 13 residues. The V and J ends lost 5 bases and 4 bases respectively, with 9 bases between them. CDR3 in amino acids: CASSRGENQPQHF. The CDR3 DNA reads TGTGCCAGCAGTAGGGGGGAAAATCAGCCCCAGCATTTT.

For the CDR3, the DNA is TGCGCCAGCAGCCAAGAAGGGGGGAACACTGAAGCTTTCTTT. It codes for CASSQEGGNTEAFF. The V gene is TRBV4-1, the J gene TRBJ1-1; tentative D call: TRBD1 (6 bases). Per the germline V gene, CDR1 is MGHRA and CDR2 is YSYEKL. The V end was cut by 0 bases, the J end by 1 base, with 6 bases between. The CDR3 is made up of 14 amino acids.

The rearrangement links TRBV2 to TRBJ1-1; the match to TRBD1 covers 8 bases. Germline V gene lookup returns CDR1 SNHLY and CDR2 FYNNEI. V lost 6 bases, J lost 1 base, and 1 base stayed unmatched. CDR3 size: 13 residues. This chain's CDR3 is CASRQGGNTEAFF. CDR3 in DNA: TGTGCCAGCAGACAGGGGGGGAACACTGAAGCTTTCTTT.

The rearrangement joins TRBV5-6 to TRBJ2-7; a possible D gene is TRBD2 (5 bases). Trimming stripped 2 bases from V and 4 bases from J, with 7 bases between. The length of the CDR3 is 12 residues. Germline CDR1 reads SGHDT; CDR2 reads YYEEEE. CDR3 sequence: CASSFGIYEQYV. CDR3 DNA sequence: TGTGCCAGCAGCTTCGGGATATACGAGCAGTACGTC.

This clone was recorded once. The chain uses TRBV27 and TRBJ2-1; D is uncertain. There are 14 residues in the CDR3. The germline CDR1 and CDR2 sequences are MNHEY and SMNVEV (reference sequence). The V end lost 0 bases, the J end lost 4 bases, and 7 bases lay between the germline ends. CDR3 region: CASSLSPGYNEQFF. The CDR3 bases are TGTGCCAGCAGTTTATCGCCGGGTTACAATGAGCAGTTCTTC.

V usage is TRBV3-1 (or the pseudogene TRBV3-2) and J usage is TRBJ2-4; D is uncertain. Deletions cut 1 base from V and 9 bases from J, with 16 bases between. The CDR3 contains 15 residues. Germline CDR1 LGHDT, CDR2 YNNKEL (reference sequence). CDR3 residues: CASSQADRAMGIQYF. As DNA, the CDR3 is TGTGCCAGCAGCCAAGCCGACCGAGCAATGGGCATTCAGTACTTC.

The chain couples TRBV7-3 to TRBJ2-5; 15 positions match TRBD2. V was clipped by 5 bases and J by 6 bases; unmatched bases: 16. Germline lookup yields CDR1 SGHTA and CDR2 FQGTGA. The CDR3 totals 19 residues. CDR3 bases: TGTGCCAGCAGCCCTCGGACTAGCGGGAGGGCTGGGATGGGGCAGACCCAGTACTTC. It codes for CASSPRTSGRAGMGQTQYF.

The chain has TRBV7-9 and TRBJ1-4, with D hard to call. Trimming took off 1 base at V and 4 bases at J, with 10 bases between the two ends. The CDR3 length is 15 residues. Germline CDR1 reads SEHNR; CDR2 reads FQNEAQ (reference sequence). DNA for the CDR3: TGTGCCAGCAGCTTAGTACTAGATTATAATGAAAAACTGTTTTTT. Translated, it gives CASSLVLDYNEKLFF. The variable domain in full, completed from reference TRBV7-9 and TRBJ1-4, reads DTGVSQNPRHKITKRGQNVTFRCDPISEHNRLYWYRQTLGQGPEFLTYFQNEAQLEKSRLLSDRFSAERPKGSFSTLEIQRTEQGDSAMYLCASSLVLDYNEKLFFGSGTQLSVL.

This sequence joins TRBV7-6 and TRBJ1-2; D perhaps matches TRBD1 (6 bases). Germline V gene lookup returns CDR1 SGHVS and CDR2 FNYEAQ. V was clipped by 4 bases and J by 0 bases, with 12 bases between them. CDR3 length: 15 amino acids. CDR3 loop: CASSSYRATNYGYTF. CDR3 in DNA: TGTGCCAGCAGCTCTTACAGGGCAACTAACTATGGCTACACCTTC.

The V call is TRBV7-2, the J call TRBJ2-5, with 7 positions matching TRBD1. This CDR3 is 13 amino acids long. The V gene end was trimmed by 5 bases and the J gene end by 3 bases; junction bases not matched to a gene: 3. Germline V gives CDR1 SGHTA, CDR2 FQGNSA. CDR3 amino acids: CASSPQGKETQYF. CDR3 DNA: TGTGCCAGCAGCCCACAGGGGAAAGAGACCCAGTACTTC.